This T cell receptor (beta chain) was captured by sequencing in a study of response to subunit inactivated influenza vaccine. General study points: Each seasonal influenza vaccination recruits few new T cells, the authors suggested.

For this clonotype: The antigen is undetermined.

There are 16 residues in the CDR3. V lost 3 bases and J 7 bases, leaving 16 bases between the germline ends. Via MiXCR, TCRdb re-called the RT-PCR reads, giving one row per CDR3 protein. The table records some 500,000 distinct CDR3 sequences, 10% to 15% of them present only once. Specimen: PBMCs from blood, collected 45 days after vaccination. This TCR was recovered from a middle-aged man who received an inactivated influenza vaccine. The chain couples TRBV12-3 or TRBV12-4 to TRBJ1-6, with D possibly TRBD1 on 5 matching bases. DNA for the CDR3: TGTGCCAGCAGTTTCGAGATATTCGGGGGAAATTCACCCCTCCACTTT. Translation: CASSFEIFGGNSPLHF.